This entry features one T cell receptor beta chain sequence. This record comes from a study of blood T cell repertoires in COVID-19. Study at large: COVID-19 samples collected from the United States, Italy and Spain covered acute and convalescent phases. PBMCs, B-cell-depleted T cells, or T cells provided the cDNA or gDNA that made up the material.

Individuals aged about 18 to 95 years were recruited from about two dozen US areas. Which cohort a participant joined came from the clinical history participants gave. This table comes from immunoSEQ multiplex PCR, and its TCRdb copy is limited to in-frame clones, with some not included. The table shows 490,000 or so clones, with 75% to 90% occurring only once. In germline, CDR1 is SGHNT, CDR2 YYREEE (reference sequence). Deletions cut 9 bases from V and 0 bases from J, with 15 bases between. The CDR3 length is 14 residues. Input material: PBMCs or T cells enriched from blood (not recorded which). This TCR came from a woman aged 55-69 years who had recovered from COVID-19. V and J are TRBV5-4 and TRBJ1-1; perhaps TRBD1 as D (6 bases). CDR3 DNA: TGTGCCACCTCGGGGGGCCACTTGAACACTGAAGCTTTCTTT. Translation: CATSGGHLNTEAFF.